The entry below gives a single TCR beta chain sequence along with its context. The clone's antigen remains unknown. Base qualities are not recorded, but no much larger clone differs from it by a single base. The sample originates from a study of blood T cell repertoires in COVID-19 (TCRdb year 2020). Looking at the study overall: Collaborator samples came from the United States, Italy and Spain and covered acute and convalescent phases of COVID-19. The prospective study material was composed of cDNA or gDNA derived from T cells, B-cell-depleted T cells, or PBMCs. Deeply sampled blood TCRbeta repertoires from subjects exposed to, actively infected with, or recovered from COVID-19 were included in the dataset. The repertoires were made available in a free public database intended to serve as a resource for research on the immune response to SARS-CoV-2. The samples were drawn from two sources: the first 160 participants of the ongoing ImmuneRACE study, and over 950 subjects contributed by 6 global collaborators. A de-identified subject ID, COVID-19 status, age in years and sex were almost always included in the sample metadata. Where available, HLA class I and class II types were taken from metadata supplied by the sample provider and were not determined by assay-based typing.

The paper's findings and limits, for the study overall: The amount of clinical and demographic metadata varied by source and participant and was provided uncurated.

Collaborating institutions collected whole blood in K2EDTA tubes following their own protocols. For TCRbeta analysis, collaborator samples were shipped as frozen whole blood, as isolated PBMCs, or as DNA extracted from either sample type. The immunoSEQ Assay, a bias-controlled multiplex PCR, was used to amplify TCRbeta CDR3 regions from genomic DNA. Per the original workflow: Within the assay, amplification of reference gene primers was used to estimate how many nucleated cells each sample contained. To quantify the absolute abundance of each unique TCRbeta CDR3 rearrangement, sequence reads were collapsed and filtered. Productive Simpson clonality was computed per sample as the square root of Simpson's diversity index over productive rearrangements. TCRdb took over this immuneACCESS table, retaining in-frame rearrangements with V and J assigned. Such tables are incomplete; in checked studies, under half of the missing clones stem from an unresolved V gene, and the remainder is unexplained. V and J calls and clone size are given by that table; D and trimming were obtained from the DNA. The sample table lists about 130,000 clones, about 88% of them with a count of one. Of the sample, roughly 1.2% falls within the top ten clones.

The TCR was taken from a woman of 80 years or more with acute or convalescent COVID-19. The sequenced sample was peripheral blood.

The CDR3 region has the sequence CASSRGDTIYF. The DNA sequence reads TGTGCCAGCAGCCGCGGAGACACCATATATTTT. The V gene is TRBV3-1 (or the pseudogene TRBV3-2) and the J gene is TRBJ1-3; there is no confident call for the D gene. The CDR3 sequence holds 11 residues, the cysteine and phenylalanine included. The sequence is cut down to CDR3 DNA, 33 bases in frame from base 1. The germline V gene encodes CDR1 LGHDT and CDR2 YNNKEL (reference sequence). The V and J ends are trimmed by 4 bases and 8 bases, leaving 6 bases between them.